These 11 T cell receptor beta chains share one sample of origin, sequenced in a study of T cell responses to AZD1222 COVID-19 vaccine (dated by TCRdb to the early 2020s). The receptor library was made with the immunoSEQ multiplex PCR assay. The immuneACCESS repertoire file appears here via TCRdb, limited to in-frame rearrangements. These files lack a portion of the clones; in checked studies, under half of the deficit traces to unresolved V genes, and the cause of the others is not known. For this sample there are 150,000 to 200,000 clones; approximately 94% appear just once. Jointly, the top ten make up about 9.3% of the sample. The meaning of the sample's time point label: baseline before first vaccination. The sample was peripheral blood, taken on day 0 of AZD1222 vaccination. Source of these receptors: an adult in good health.

This chain connects TRBV6-1 to TRBJ1-5, with 9 nucleotides matching TRBD1. The germline gives CDR1 MNHNS, CDR2 SASEGT. Losses at the gene ends were 3 bases for V and 1 base for J; bases not matched to a gene: 7. CDR3 length: 17 amino acids. The CDR3 DNA sequence: TGTGCCAGCAGTGAGAGACAGGGGGGACTAAGCAATCAGCCCCAGCATTTT. Its protein is CASSERQGGLSNQPQHF.

The gene calls are TRBV6-5 and TRBJ1-3; the D is unclear. V lost 10 bases, J lost 3 bases, and 16 bases lay in between. Germline V gene data show CDR1 as MNHEY and CDR2 as SVGAGI. The CDR3 has 14 amino acids. CDR3 sequence: CATVLRTGGNTIYF. CDR3 bases: TGTGCCACGGTCCTCCGTACGGGTGGAAACACCATATATTTT.

This clone appeared a single time. V is TRBV28 and J is TRBJ1-2, with 8 bases identical to TRBD1. This CDR3 contains 16 residues. V dropped 4 bases and J dropped 7; count of bases not matched to a gene: 14. Germline V gene sequence: CDR1 MDHEN, CDR2 SYDVKM. For the CDR3, the DNA is TGTGCCAGCAGTTCCCTAAAGCCGACAGGGGTGCGTGGCTACACCTTC. Protein sequence: CASSSLKPTGVRGYTF.

The gene calls are TRBV19 and TRBJ2-3; D is perhaps TRBD1 (6 bases). Germline lookup yields CDR1 LNHDA and CDR2 SQIVND (reference sequence). Trimming took 5 bases from V and 7 from J, leaving 22 bases between them. The CDR3 covers 16 residues. CDR3 DNA: TGTGCCAGTAGTCGCTCCGGGACAACCCGTCTGAATACGCAGTATTTT. The encoded protein is CASSRSGTTRLNTQYF.

V gene TRBV27 combines with J gene TRBJ2-1; TRBD2 aligns across 10 bases. Trimming cost V 5 bases and J 1 base; bases outside gene matches: 11. This CDR3 is built from 18 residues. The germline V gene encodes CDR1 MNHEY and CDR2 SMNVEV (reference sequence). CDR3 in DNA: TGTGCCAGCAGTCCCCCGAGAGAGCGGGAGGGATCCTACAATGAGCAGTTCTTC. Protein product: CASSPPREREGSYNEQFF.

This clone was detected a few times. The chain couples TRBV5-1 to TRBJ1-1; tentatively, D is TRBD1 (5 bases). The CDR3 runs 13 residues. Trimming removed 4 bases from V and 7 bases from J, with 14 bases in between. Germline CDR1 SGHRS, CDR2 YFSETQ. The CDR3 here is CASSTRDSGEAFF. DNA of the CDR3: TGCGCCAGCAGCACCAGAGACAGCGGTGAAGCTTTCTTT.

The chain joins TRBV19 to TRBJ1-5; 9 bases agree with TRBD1. The V and J ends lost 4 bases and 1 base, in that order; junction bases with no gene match: 11. The CDR3 is 18 amino acids. Germline V CDR1 and CDR2: LNHDA, SQIVND (reference sequence). Written as DNA, the CDR3 is TGTGCCAGTAGTACACGGGACAGGGTAAGATCGAGCAATCAGCCCCAGCATTTT. Translation gives CASSTRDRVRSSNQPQHF.

This chain connects TRBV24-1 to TRBJ2-1, with a weak D call TRBD2 (5 bases). Deletions cut 4 bases from V and 3 bases from J, with 9 bases between. The CDR3 length is 14 residues. CDR1 and CDR2 (germline): KGHDR, SFDVKD. Here the CDR3 reads CATSETRSYNEQFF. The CDR3 DNA follows: TGTGCCACCAGTGAAACTAGGAGCTACAATGAGCAGTTCTTC.

This clone was found a few times. In nucleotides, the CDR3 is TGTGCCAGCAGCGAGACAGGTAGAAATGAAAAACTGTTTTTT. Protein: CASSETGRNEKLFF. J is TRBJ1-4 and V is TRBV2; weak D call: TRBD1 (6 bases). Between the trimmed V and J ends, which lost 6 bases and 5 bases, there was a span of 13 bases. The CDR3 is made up of 14 amino acids. Germline lookup yields CDR1 SNHLY and CDR2 FYNNEI.

The chain combines TRBV6-5 with TRBJ2-1; D unresolved. Trimming left V 2 bases short and J 8 bases short, with 4 bases between. CDR1 and CDR2 from the germline V gene are MNHEY and SVGAGI. The CDR3 is 11 amino acids. The CDR3 DNA sequence: TGTGCCAGCAGTTACGGATATGAGCAGTTCTTC. This codes for CASSYGYEQFF.

The rearrangement joins TRBV7-9 to TRBJ2-3, with TRBD2 matching 8 bases. V was clipped by 6 bases and J by 3 bases; unmatched bases: 5. Looked up from germline, CDR1 is SEHNR and CDR2 is FQNEAQ (reference sequence). The CDR3 has 14 residues. CDR3 protein: CASRQRELTDTQYF. The CDR3 region has the DNA TGTGCCAGCAGGCAGCGGGAGCTAACAGATACGCAGTATTTT.